This is a list of T cell receptor beta chains from one sample in a study of cytomegalovirus exposure and HLA in healthy donors. Method: immunoSEQ multiplex PCR; TCRdb's copy keeps in-frame clones and lacks some. The sample has approximately 170,000 clones; approximately 81% are singletons. Sequenced sample: PBMCs. The receptors were gathered from a male donor in good health and CMV-seronegative. Each CDR3 is given with its conserved first and last residue. The D gene is left open where the match is weak. Size tells how often a clone was seen (once, few, many) or the class of an expanded clone, and some rows leave it out.

J gene	clone size	D gene	V gene	CDR3 protein	CDR3 DNA
TRBJ2-2	once	TRBD2	TRBV9	CASSVERLAGGPRAGELFF	TGTGCCAGCAGCGTCGAGAGACTAGCGGGAGGGCCTAGGGCCGGGGAGCTGTTTTTT
TRBJ2-5	-	-	TRBV18	CASSPFYRSQETQYF	TGTGCCAGCTCACCCTTTTACAGGTCCCAAGAGACCCAGTACTTC
TRBJ2-7	-	TRBD1	TRBV5-6	CASSTTWGGTGAYEQYF	TGTGCCAGCAGCACGACCTGGGGGGGGACAGGGGCATACGAGCAGTACTTC
TRBJ1-2	-	-	TRBV5-4	CASSFQGRFDYGYTF	TGTGCCAGCAGCTTCCAGGGGAGATTCGACTATGGCTACACCTTC
TRBJ2-1	-	TRBD2	TRBV7-2	CASSPYGGLAGGPYNEQFF	TGTGCCAGCAGCCCTTATGGGGGACTAGCGGGGGGGCCGTACAATGAGCAGTTCTTC
TRBJ2-5	-	TRBD2	TRBV4-1	CASSWGLAGVVWETQYF	TGCGCCAGCAGCTGGGGACTAGCGGGAGTAGTTTGGGAGACCCAGTACTTC
TRBJ1-5	-	TRBD1	TRBV7-2	CASSTGGSNQPQHF	TGTGCCAGCAGCACAGGGGGTAGCAATCAGCCCCAGCATTTT
TRBJ1-5	-	-	TRBV18	CASSPGPGGDGNQPQHF	TGTGCCAGCTCACCGGGACCGGGGGGCGACGGCAATCAGCCCCAGCATTTT
TRBJ2-7	-	TRBD1	TRBV4-1	CASSQGQGAQSYEQYF	TGCGCCAGCAGCCAAGGACAGGGGGCCCAATCCTACGAGCAGTACTTC
TRBJ1-6	-	TRBD1	TRBV7-3	CASSSGTGINSPLHF	TGTGCCAGCAGCTCCGGGACAGGGATAAATTCACCCCTCCACTTT
TRBJ1-1	once	TRBD1	TRBV27	CASSFSPGTGAGLIDTEAFF	TGTGCCAGCAGCTTTAGTCCCGGGACAGGGGCGGGTCTTATTGACACTGAAGCTTTCTTT
TRBJ1-1	-	-	TRBV29-1	CSVHLWGVGAFF	TGCAGCGTCCATCTGTGGGGGGTAGGAGCTTTCTTT
TRBJ1-5	-	-	TRBV28	CASSHQGGWSNQPQHF	TGTGCCAGCAGTCACCAGGGAGGCTGGAGCAATCAGCCCCAGCATTTT
TRBJ1-4	-	TRBD1	TRBV27	CASRPRQGASEKLFF	TGTGCCAGCAGGCCCCGACAGGGGGCGAGTGAAAAACTGTTTTTT
TRBJ2-7	-	TRBD2	TRBV9	CASSVGVSGGYEQYF	TGTGCCAGCAGCGTAGGCGTGAGCGGGGGCTACGAGCAGTACTTC
TRBJ1-5	-	TRBD1	TRBV5-4	CASSQRSTGNSNQPQHF	TGTGCCAGCAGCCAGCGGTCGACAGGGAATAGCAATCAGCCCCAGCATTTT
TRBJ2-7	-	TRBD2	TRBV5-6	CASSLGSGGSSYEQYF	TGTGCCAGCAGCTTGGGTTCGGGAGGTAGTTCCTACGAGCAGTACTTC
TRBJ1-6	-	TRBD1	TRBV7-2	CASSFDRGGNSPLHF	TGTGCCAGCAGCTTCGACAGGGGTGGTAATTCACCCCTCCACTTT
TRBJ1-1	-	TRBD1	TRBV29-1	CSVWGQLNTEAFF	TGCAGCGTTTGGGGACAGCTGAACACTGAAGCTTTCTTT
TRBJ2-7	once	TRBD1	TRBV5-1	CASSRPGQGMDEQYF	TGCGCCAGCAGTAGACCGGGACAGGGGATGGACGAGCAGTACTTC
TRBJ2-1	-	-	TRBV4-3	CASSQQGWGEQFF	TGCGCCAGCAGCCAACAGGGGTGGGGTGAGCAGTTCTTC
TRBJ2-5	-	-	TRBV7-6	CASNLNQGNQETQYF	TGTGCCAGCAACTTAAATCAGGGAAACCAAGAGACCCAGTACTTC
TRBJ2-5	-	TRBD2	TRBV28	CASRFSGMKETQYF	TGTGCCAGCAGGTTTAGCGGGATGAAAGAGACCCAGTACTTC
TRBJ2-3	-	-	TRBV28	CASSLLTDTQYF	TGTGCCAGCAGTTTGTTAACAGATACGCAGTATTTT
TRBJ1-1	-	TRBD1	TRBV27	CASSWTGLNTEAFF	TGTGCCAGCAGTTGGACAGGACTGAACACTGAAGCTTTCTTT
TRBJ1-2	few	-	TRBV7-2	CASSLMGADYGYTF	TGTGCCAGCAGCTTAATGGGGGCTGACTATGGCTACACCTTC
TRBJ1-5	-	-	TRBV19	CASSISPGNQPQHF	TGTGCCAGTAGTATAAGTCCAGGGAATCAGCCCCAGCATTTT
TRBJ1-3	few	TRBD1	TRBV7-3	CASSRGGAWGNTIYF	TGTGCCAGCAGCCGAGGGGGCGCGTGGGGAAACACCATATATTTT
TRBJ1-5	-	-	TRBV9	CASSVVSNQPQHF	TGTGCCAGCAGCGTAGTAAGCAATCAGCCCCAGCATTTT
TRBJ2-7	-	TRBD1	TRBV5-4	CASSFPGQGDEQYF	TGTGCCAGCAGCTTCCCGGGACAGGGGGACGAGCAGTACTTC